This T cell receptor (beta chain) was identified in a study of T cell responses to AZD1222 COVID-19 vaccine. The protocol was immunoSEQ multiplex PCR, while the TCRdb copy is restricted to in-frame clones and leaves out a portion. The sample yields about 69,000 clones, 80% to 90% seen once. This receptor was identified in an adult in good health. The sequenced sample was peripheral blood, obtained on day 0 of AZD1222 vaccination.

The CDR3 DNA reads TGTGCCAGCAGTAATTTCCTAGTTCTCTCCTACAATGAGCAGTTCTTC. It encodes CASSNFLVLSYNEQFF. The rearrangement uses TRBV6-6 and TRBJ2-1; D is uncertain. CDR3 length: 16 amino acids. CDR1 is MNHNY and CDR2 is SVGAGI in the germline V gene (reference sequence). V shed 5 bases and J shed 0 bases, with 14 bases lying between them.